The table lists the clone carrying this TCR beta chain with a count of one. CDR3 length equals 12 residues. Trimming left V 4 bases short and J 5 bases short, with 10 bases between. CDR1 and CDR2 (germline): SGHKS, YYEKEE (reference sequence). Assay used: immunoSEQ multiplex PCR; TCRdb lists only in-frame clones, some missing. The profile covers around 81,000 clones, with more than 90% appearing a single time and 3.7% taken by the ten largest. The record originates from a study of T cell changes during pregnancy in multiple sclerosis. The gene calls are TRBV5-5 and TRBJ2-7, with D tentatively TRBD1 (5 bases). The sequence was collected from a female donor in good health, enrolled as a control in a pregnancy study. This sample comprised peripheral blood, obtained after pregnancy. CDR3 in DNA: TGTGCCAGCAGCCCCGACAGAAACGAGCAGTACTTC. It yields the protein CASSPDRNEQYF.